The 30 T cell receptor beta chains listed next were all sequenced from one sample in a study of blood T cell repertoires in COVID-19. Measured with immunoSEQ multiplex PCR; TCRdb has only the in-frame clones, and not every one. The sample has 450,000 to 500,000 clones, roughly 87% seen once. The sample taken for sequencing was PBMCs or T cells enriched from blood (not recorded which). These receptors all come from a woman aged 18-30 years who had recovered from COVID-19.

The chain is built from TRBV6-4 and TRBJ1-5; possibly TRBD1 for D (5 bases). The CDR3 runs 13 residues. CDR1 MRHNA and CDR2 SNTAGT come from the germline V gene. Between the trimmed V and J ends, which lost 3 bases and 9 bases, there was a span of 12 bases. The CDR3: CASSETGELPQHF. The CDR3 nucleotides read TGTGCCAGCAGTGAGACGGGGGAGTTGCCCCAGCATTTT.

DNA of the CDR3: TGCGCCAGCAGCCAATGGATCGTGGGAGGGGACGGCTACACCTTC. Translated, it gives CASSQWIVGGDGYTF. The rearrangement links TRBV4-1 to TRBJ1-2; D is perhaps TRBD1 (5 bases). The CDR3 length is 15 residues. V lost 2 bases and J lost 8, with 18 bases in between. The germline V gene encodes CDR1 MGHRA and CDR2 YSYEKL.

Points on this clone: Distinct nucleotide sequences in the sample also encode this CDR3. The rearrangement joins TRBV7-2 to TRBJ2-7, with TRBD2 matching over 10 bases. This CDR3 is 14 amino acids long. Germline CDR1 and CDR2: SGHTA and FQGNSA. V lost 4 bases to trimming and J lost 2 bases; unmatched junction nucleotides: 2. For the CDR3, the DNA is TGTGCCAGCAGCTCTAGCGGGGGAGCCTACGAGCAGTACTTC. It yields the protein CASSSSGGAYEQYF.

J is TRBJ1-1 and V is TRBV27; 7 bases agree with TRBD1. The CDR3 extends over 13 amino acids. Losses at the gene ends were 8 bases for V and 1 base for J; bases not matched to a gene: 4. CDR1 is MNHEY and CDR2 is SMNVEV in the germline V gene (reference sequence). Here the CDR3 DNA reads TGTGCCAGCCGCGGGGACAGGAACACTGAAGCTTTCTTT. Encoded protein: CASRGDRNTEAFF.

This clone was observed a handful of times. J is TRBJ1-3 and V is TRBV5-5; 11 positions agree with TRBD1. The V gene's germline CDR1 is SGHKS and CDR2 YYEKEE (reference sequence). There are 15 residues in the CDR3. V dropped 3 bases and J dropped 3; count of bases not matched to a gene: 2. CDR3 DNA sequence: TGTGCCAGCAGCTGGGGGACAGGGGGTGGAAACACCATATATTTT. Translated: CASSWGTGGGNTIYF.

This clone is a singleton in its sample. The chain combines TRBV2 with TRBJ2-7, with a weak D call TRBD2 (6 bases). Per the germline V gene, CDR1 is SNHLY and CDR2 is FYNNEI. The CDR3 spans 14 residues. Trimming removed 3 bases at V and 1 base at J, with 10 bases between. The chain's CDR3 is CASSESRGSYEQYF. For the CDR3, the DNA is TGTGCCAGCAGTGAGTCCCGGGGGTCCTACGAGCAGTACTTC.

The chain employs TRBV11-3 and TRBJ2-4; the match to TRBD1 covers 7 bases. CDR1 and CDR2 from the germline V gene are SGHNT and YENEEA. This CDR3 spans 13 amino acids. After removal of 5 bases from V and 5 bases from J, the junction contained 3 bases not matched to a gene. The chain's CDR3 is CASSPGTENIQYF. In DNA form, the CDR3 reads TGTGCCAGCAGCCCGGGGACAGAAAACATTCAGTACTTC.

This chain connects TRBV2 to TRBJ2-1, with a possible D match to TRBD2 (7 bases). Germline CDR1 SNHLY, CDR2 FYNNEI. This CDR3 has 13 amino acids. Deletions cut 7 bases from V and 8 bases from J, with 15 bases between. The CDR3 nucleotides are TGTGCCAGCAATGGGGGGGCGAGGGATGAGCAGTTCTTC. It translates to CASNGGARDEQFF.

This chain links TRBV24-1 with TRBJ1-3, with 9 bases lining up with TRBD1. V shed 5 bases, J shed 0 bases, and the junction held 7 bases outside the gene matches. The CDR3 totals 17 residues. The germline CDR1 and CDR2 sequences are KGHDR and SFDVKD. The CDR3, as DNA: TGTGCCACCAGTGGAATAAGGGACAGGGCCTCTGGAAACACCATATATTTT. It yields the protein CATSGIRDRASGNTIYF.

The V call is TRBV7-8, the J call TRBJ2-7, with D unclear. The CDR3 loop spans 14 amino acids. V lost 2 bases to trimming and J lost 0 bases, with 8 bases between them. From germline, CDR1 is SGHVS and CDR2 FQNEAQ. In DNA, the CDR3 is TGTGCCAGCAGCTTAAGCCAAAACTCCTACGAGCAGTACTTC. This codes for CASSLSQNSYEQYF.

About this clone: Since no conserved phenylalanine or tryptophan closes the CDR3, a read error is the likely cause. The limits of the CDR3 on the DNA are not certain, so only TCRdb's listed CDR3 is given. The V and J genes are TRBV9 and TRBJ1-2. The CDR3 totals 11 residues, both ends included. The germline gives CDR1 SGDLS, CDR2 YYNGEE. Here the CDR3 reads CASSVGEGEAL.

In nucleotides, the CDR3 is TGCGCCAGCAGCCCAGGATCATCGAACACAGATACGCAGTATTTT. Amino acids: CASSPGSSNTDTQYF. The chain employs TRBV5-1 and TRBJ2-3; D uncertain. CDR1 and CDR2 (germline): SGHRS, YFSETQ. Trimming cost V 4 bases and J 2 bases, with 14 bases left between them. The CDR3 is made up of 15 amino acids.

The DNA for the CDR3 is TGTGCCAGCAGGAGGGCAAACGAAGGCACAGATACGCAGTATTTT. Residues: CASRRANEGTDTQYF. This chain connects TRBV6-6 to TRBJ2-3; a weak D match, TRBD2 (5 bases). This CDR3 has 15 residues. Germline CDR1 MNHNY, CDR2 SVGAGI (reference sequence). V was trimmed by 6 bases and J by 1 base, leaving 14 bases between them.

Comments on this clone: An end of the junction differs from the germline gene, which may be a read error. V and J are TRBV6-4 and TRBJ1-2; weak D call: TRBD1 (6 bases). Looked up from germline, CDR1 is MRHNA and CDR2 is SNTAGT. The CDR3 covers 14 residues. CDR3 sequence (DNA): TGTGCCAGCACTGACGACAGGCCCAACTATGGCTACACCTTC. This gives the protein CASTDDRPNYGYTF.

V and J are TRBV24-1 and TRBJ2-7; D perhaps matches TRBD1 (5 bases). Germline values: CDR1 KGHDR, CDR2 SFDVKD. V was clipped by 4 bases and J by 0 bases, with 6 bases between them. The CDR3 consists of 13 residues. CDR3 sequence (DNA): TGTGCCACCAGTGAAGGGGCCTCCTACGAGCAGTACTTC. Translated: CATSEGASYEQYF.

DNA for the CDR3: TGCGCCAGCAGCCCGGGGGACGCTAACTATGGCTACACCTTC. Its translation is CASSPGDANYGYTF. The chain recombines TRBV5-1 with TRBJ1-2, with D perhaps matching TRBD1 (5 bases). V lost 4 bases to trimming and J lost 0 bases, with 10 bases between them. This CDR3 region has 14 residues. Per the germline V gene, CDR1 is SGHRS and CDR2 is YFSETQ.

CDR3 bases: TGTGCCAGTAACGACAGGGAAAACACCGGGGAGCTGTTTTTT. This gives the protein CASNDRENTGELFF. The chain employs TRBV19 and TRBJ2-2; 7 nucleotides line up with TRBD1. V lost 7 bases and J lost 2; bases outside the gene matches: 4. Germline V gene sequence: CDR1 LNHDA, CDR2 SQIVND (reference sequence). This CDR3 has 14 amino acids. Drawing the rest from reference TRBV19 and TRBJ2-2, the complete variable domain is DGGITQSPKYLFRKEGQNVTLSCEQNLNHDAMYWYRQDPGQGLRLIYYSQIVNDFQKGDIAEGYSVSREKKESFPLTVTSAQKNPTAFYLCASNDRENTGELFFGEGSRLTVL.

The DNA for the CDR3 is TGTGCCAGCAGCCCCCGTCAGGCTAGCGGGGAGCTAGATACGCAGTATTTT. Encoded protein: CASSPRQASGELDTQYF. The gene calls are TRBV5-4 and TRBJ2-3; 9 bases are a match to TRBD2. With 4 bases clipped from V and 5 bases from J, the junction kept 14 bases outside the gene matches. The germline gives CDR1 SGHNT, CDR2 YYREEE (reference sequence). This CDR3 has 17 amino acids.

The chain has TRBV5-1 and TRBJ2-5, with a weak D call TRBD2 (6 bases). This CDR3 is built from 15 residues. V was trimmed by 2 bases and J by 5 bases, leaving 16 bases between them. The germline CDR1 and CDR2 sequences are SGHRS and YFSETQ. The CDR3 protein is CASSFRQPRGETQYF. DNA of the CDR3: TGCGCCAGCAGCTTTCGACAGCCCCGGGGGGAGACCCAGTACTTC.

This chain uses TRBV12-5 with TRBJ1-1; TRBD1 might be the D (6 bases). V was trimmed by 7 bases and J by 5 bases, leaving 11 bases between them. The CDR3 has 12 amino acids. CDR1 is LGHNT and CDR2 is FRNRAP in the germline V gene. The chain's CDR3 is CASARGGTEAFF. CDR3 sequence (DNA): TGTGCTAGTGCCAGGGGAGGGACTGAAGCTTTCTTT. The full variable domain, in which reference TRBV12-5 and TRBJ1-1 provide the parts outside the CDR3, is DARVTQTPRHKVTEMGQEVTMRCQPILGHNTVFWYRQTMMQGLELLAYFRNRAPLDDSGMPKDRFSAEMPDATLATLKIQPSEPRDSAVYFCASARGGTEAFFGQGTRLTVV.

With respect to this clone: Other DNA sequences within the sample encode an identical CDR3. This sequence joins TRBV2 and TRBJ1-1, with TRBD1 matching 7 bases. Germline V gene lookup returns CDR1 SNHLY and CDR2 FYNNEI. The V and J ends lost 4 bases and 0 bases, in that order; junction bases with no gene match: 2. The CDR3 is 14 amino acids. The CDR3 DNA reads as TGTGCCAGCAGTGGACAGGGTTTGAACACTGAAGCTTTCTTT. This codes for CASSGQGLNTEAFF.

The genes are TRBV7-8 and TRBJ2-3; tentatively, D is TRBD1 (5 bases). The germline V gene encodes CDR1 SGHVS and CDR2 FQNEAQ. There are 17 residues in the CDR3. Between the trimmed V and J ends, which lost 5 bases and 1 base, there was a span of 19 bases. CDR3 DNA sequence: TGTGCCAGCAGCGCCCAATACCCAGGGATGGGCACAGATACGCAGTATTTT. The encoded protein is CASSAQYPGMGTDTQYF.

The chain recombines TRBV3-1 (or the pseudogene TRBV3-2) with TRBJ2-7; 11 bases map to TRBD2. CDR3 length equals 15 residues. Germline-derived CDR1 and CDR2 are LGHDT and YNNKEL (reference sequence). Losses at the gene ends were 5 bases for V and 5 bases for J; bases not matched to a gene: 8. Written as DNA, the CDR3 is TGTGCCAGCAGCTTCAGGACTAGCGGGCAGCACGAGCAGTACTTC. Translated, it gives CASSFRTSGQHEQYF.

CDR3: CASSLLDWRQETQYF. CDR3 in DNA: TGTGCCAGCAGCCTCTTAGACTGGAGACAAGAGACCCAGTACTTC. The chain joins TRBV14 to TRBJ2-5; no clear D. Trimming took 4 bases from V and 2 from J, leaving 14 bases between them. The CDR3 extends over 15 amino acids. CDR1 SGHDN and CDR2 FVKESK come from the germline V gene.

The chain carries TRBV7-6 and TRBJ2-2; TRBD1 matches 9 bases. This CDR3 has 17 residues. V trimming: 5 bases; J trimming: 6 bases; junction bases outside the gene matches: 13. CDR1 and CDR2 from the germline V gene are SGHVS and FNYEAQ. CDR3 in amino acids: CASSPRDRAYAAGELFF. The CDR3 DNA is TGTGCCAGCAGCCCCCGGGACAGGGCTTACGCGGCCGGGGAGCTGTTTTTT.

The chain carries TRBV9 and TRBJ1-4; tentative D call: TRBD1 (6 bases). From germline, CDR1 is SGDLS and CDR2 YYNGEE. V was shortened by 0 bases and J by 5 bases, with 8 bases between the two germline ends. The CDR3 sequence is 14 residues long. CDR3 in DNA: TGTGCCAGCAGCGTAGCTGGACAGAATGAAAAACTGTTTTTT. This encodes CASSVAGQNEKLFF.

The V and J genes are TRBV6-5 and TRBJ1-2, with D possibly being TRBD1 (5 bases). V lost 5 bases and J lost 6, with 16 bases in between. CDR1 is MNHEY, CDR2 SVGAGI, per germline. The CDR3 consists of 14 residues. CDR3 sequence: CASSLDGWGDGYTF. Here the CDR3 DNA reads TGTGCCAGCAGTCTCGATGGTTGGGGCGATGGCTACACCTTC.

The chain employs TRBV27 and TRBJ1-6, with a weak D call TRBD1 (6 bases). The germline V and J ends were trimmed by 4 bases and 10 bases, with 11 bases remaining between them. The CDR3 sequence is 13 residues long. Germline CDR1 reads MNHEY; CDR2 reads SMNVEV (reference sequence). As DNA, the CDR3 is TGTGCCAGCAGTTCACAGGGATCCTCACCCCTCCACTTT. Its translation is CASSSQGSSPLHF.

J is TRBJ1-6 and V is TRBV5-1; 7 bases line up with TRBD1. The CDR3 has 16 amino acids. CDR1 and CDR2 from the germline V gene are SGHRS and YFSETQ. With 2 bases clipped from V and 6 bases from J, the junction kept 8 bases outside the gene matches. In DNA form, the CDR3 reads TGCGCCAGCAGCTTAAACCGGGACAGATCTAATTCACCCCTCCACTTT. Protein sequence: CASSLNRDRSNSPLHF.

The gene calls are TRBV5-1 and TRBJ2-3, with TRBD2 identical over 11 bases. Germline CDR1 SGHRS, CDR2 YFSETQ. The CDR3 is 16 residues long. With 2 bases clipped from V and 7 bases from J, the junction kept 9 bases outside the gene matches. Here the CDR3 reads CASSFTLAGASNTQYF. The CDR3 DNA reads as TGCGCCAGCAGCTTTACACTAGCGGGGGCCTCAAATACGCAGTATTTT.